In this sample, the clone carrying this T cell receptor beta chain turned up a few times. Its antigen is unidentified. The CDR3 has 17 residues. With 0 bases removed from V and 1 base from J, the gap between germline ends came to 12 bases. From germline, CDR1 is MNHEY and CDR2 SVGAGI. This record belongs to a study of T-cell memory formation after mild COVID-19. Study-wide background: Across donors, TCR clusters were largely donor specific.

Study-wide findings and caveats: Chiefly within CM and EM were the contracting CD4+ clones; CD8+ ones were within EMRA.

TCRdb re-analysed the 5' RACE reads in MiXCR, keeping a single row per CDR3 protein. The repertoire holds 150,000 to 200,000 distinct CDR3 sequences, with 13% to 15% as singletons. Sequenced: PBMCs or a T cell subset sorted from them (not recorded which). The sequence was collected from an adult woman who had mild COVID-19 (a few samples of this study predate the infection). Cell type and time point are not known. The V call is TRBV6-5, the J call TRBJ1-4; D gene uncertain. The CDR3 reads CASSYSVTRETNEKLFF. As DNA, the CDR3 is TGTGCCAGCAGTTACTCGGTAACGAGGGAAACTAATGAAAAACTGTTTTTT.